The clone carrying this T cell receptor beta chain was seen a single time. The sample originates from a study of blood T cell repertoires in COVID-19. Looking at the study overall: The United States, Italy and Spain supplied acute and convalescent COVID-19 samples. Sources were T cells, B-cell-depleted T cells, or PBMCs; the material itself was cDNA or gDNA.

Libraries were prepared by immunoSEQ multiplex PCR; TCRdb keeps only in-frame clonotypes and omits some of them. Of around 270,000 clones listed, approximately 90% are singletons. The sequence was collected from a man aged 25 to 45 with acute or convalescent COVID-19. The sequencing input was peripheral blood.

CDR3 DNA sequence: TGTGCCAGCAGGCGGGAAAACTATGGCTACACCTTC. It encodes CASRRENYGYTF. The rearrangement uses TRBV28 and TRBJ1-2; no clear D. The length of the CDR3 is 12 residues. Germline values: CDR1 MDHEN, CDR2 SYDVKM. Trimming cost V 6 bases and J 2 bases, with 7 bases left between them.